The following is a T cell receptor (beta chain) sequence with its context. With 5 bases removed from V and 3 bases from J, the gap between germline ends came to 17 bases. The CDR3 consists of 15 residues. CDR1 is LNHDA and CDR2 is SQIVND in the germline V gene (reference sequence). The repertoire was sequenced with immunoSEQ multiplex PCR; TCRdb's copy has only in-frame clones and lacks some. The sample has under 200,000 clones, around nine tenths seen once. The source of the sample is a study of blood T cell repertoires in COVID-19. Across the study: There were acute and convalescent COVID-19 samples, and they came from the United States, Italy and Spain. Sample material is recorded as cDNA or gDNA derived from T cells, B-cell-depleted T cells, or PBMCs.

The rearrangement uses TRBV19 and TRBJ2-7; D might be TRBD2 (6 bases). This sequence was found in a man aged 18 to 29 with active or convalescent COVID-19. The source material was peripheral blood. CDR3 protein: CASSPRLGGFYEQYF. The CDR3 DNA reads as TGTGCCAGTAGTCCCCGACTCGGGGGTTTCTACGAGCAGTACTTC.